This T cell receptor beta chain emerged from a study of T-cell memory formation after mild COVID-19 (dated by TCRdb to the early 2020s). About the study as a whole: Most TCR sequence clusters were specific to one of the two donors. Longitudinal TCRalpha and TCRbeta repertoire sequencing tracked T-cell clones expanding and contracting after mild COVID-19 in two donors. The cohort comprised two young, previously healthy adult volunteers, one female and one male.

From the cysteine through the phenylalanine, the CDR3 covers 14 amino acids. The retained sequence is limited to the CDR3, 42 bases, with the frame set at the first base. V loses 6 bases at its end and J loses 5 bases; junction bases beyond the gene matches: 6. CDR1 and CDR2, per the germline V gene (reference sequence), are SEHNR and FQNEAQ. The investigation overall reported the following: Clones that contracted from day 15 to 85 showed balanced CD4/CD8 phenotypes, whereas a second wave of clones that expanded from day 15 to 37 leaned towards CD4+. Whether the second-wave clones peaking on day 37 were SARS-CoV-2 specific was not confirmed. Only a couple of mild cases were covered by the study, and larger cohorts that include severe cases with pre-infection samples were considered necessary. Contracting CD4+ clones appeared mostly in the CM and EM memory subsets, whereas CD8+ clones were enriched in EMRA. Some responding clones were detected in pre-infection memory, which suggested that pre-existing cross-reactive memory T cells had joined the SARS-CoV-2 response.

The sequencing machine was an Illumina NovaSeq 6000. Using 5'RACE with constant-segment primers, TCRalpha and TCRbeta cDNA libraries were constructed, with sample barcodes and unique molecular identifiers added in the process. RNA was extracted from every sample with Trizol reagent. Library amplification was performed in two PCR steps, and a second sample barcode and Illumina TruSeq adapters were introduced in the second step. The libraries were sequenced on an Illumina NovaSeq using 2 x 150 bp paired-end reads. The original pipeline was this. With migec v1.2.7, reads were demultiplexed and then collapsed into UMI-guided consensus sequences. With mixcr v2.1.11, UMI consensuses were aligned to TRA and TRB V and J templates and assembled into clonotypes. A clonotype was counted as expanded or contracted only if both edgeR and NoisET called the change significant, with noise models trained on biological replicates. edgeR calls used a false discovery rate-adjusted p below 0.01 and a log2 fold-change threshold of 1. PCA with hierarchical clustering of max-normalized trajectories of the 1000 most abundant clonotypes was used as exploratory dynamics analysis. Separately sequenced CD4+ and CD8+ repertoires were used to assign a CD4 or CD8 phenotype to each responding clone. TCRdb reprocessing: public reads trimmed at Q25 with fastp, clones called with MiXCR, in-frame beta chains kept. CDR3 protein sequences are deduplicated, and each keeps its most common genes and DNA. The V and J calls were determined by TCRdb, not by the authors. The table for this sample lists around 340,000 distinct CDR3 sequences; approximately 16% of them were counted only once. Under 25% of the sample belongs to the ten largest clones.

On this clonotype itself: Its antigen is still unknown. Per-base quality was not reported, and no clone a single base away is much larger than it.

Ficoll-Paque density gradient centrifugation was the method used to isolate PBMCs. The TCR sequence derives from a man younger than 30 who had mild COVID-19 (a few samples of this study predate the infection). The sample titles of this study are shuffled in the database, so cell type and time point are left out; the donor was told from shared clones. The sequence links TRBV7-9 to TRBJ2-2, and 7 junction bases match TRBD1. Material: PBMCs or a T cell subset sorted from them (not recorded which). The DNA is TGTGCCAGCAGACCGACAGGGTGGACCGGGGAGCTGTTTTTT. Its protein product is CASRPTGWTGELFF.